The sequence of this T cell receptor beta chain was determined in a study of blood T cells in healthy people across ages. This CDR3 contains 14 residues. V lost 7 bases and J lost 5; bases outside the gene matches: 9. A second PCR, run for about 6 to 12 cycles, used a sample-barcoded 5' primer plus a J-beta primer mix. Using its own MiXCR run on the 5' RACE reads, TCRdb lists one record per CDR3 protein. The table has 890,000 or so distinct CDR3 sequences, approximately 59% seen once. The origin of this receptor is a man aged 25-40 years in good health. Material: blood. The chain carries TRBV12-3 or TRBV12-4 and TRBJ2-5, with 8 bases lining up with TRBD1. CDR3 region: CASTPTGVEETQYF. The CDR3 DNA reads TGTGCCAGCACCCCGACAGGGGTCGAGGAGACCCAGTACTTC.